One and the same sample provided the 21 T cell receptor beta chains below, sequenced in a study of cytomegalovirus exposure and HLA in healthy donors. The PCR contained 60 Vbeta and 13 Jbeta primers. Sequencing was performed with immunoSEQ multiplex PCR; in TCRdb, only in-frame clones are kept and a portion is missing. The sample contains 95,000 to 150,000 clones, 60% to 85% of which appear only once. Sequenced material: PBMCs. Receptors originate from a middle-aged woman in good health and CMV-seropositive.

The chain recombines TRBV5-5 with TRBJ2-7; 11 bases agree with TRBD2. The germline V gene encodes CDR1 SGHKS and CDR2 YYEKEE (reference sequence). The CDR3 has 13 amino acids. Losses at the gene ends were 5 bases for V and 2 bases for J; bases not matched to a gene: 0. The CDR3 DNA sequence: TGTGCCAGCAGGACTAGCGGGACCTACGAGCAGTACTTC. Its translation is CASRTSGTYEQYF. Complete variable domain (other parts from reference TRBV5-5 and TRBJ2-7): DAGVTQSPTHLIKTRGQQVTLRCSPISGHKSVSWYQQVLGQGPQFIFQYYEKEERGRGNFPDRFSARQFPNYSSELNVNALLLGDSALYLCASRTSGTYEQYFGPGTRLTVT.

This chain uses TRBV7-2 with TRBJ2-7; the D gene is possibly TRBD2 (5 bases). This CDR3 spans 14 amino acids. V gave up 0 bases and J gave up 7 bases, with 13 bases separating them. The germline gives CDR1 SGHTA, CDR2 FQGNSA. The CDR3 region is CASSLAGPSGEQYF. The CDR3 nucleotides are TGTGCCAGCAGCTTAGCGGGCCCCTCGGGGGAGCAGTACTTC.

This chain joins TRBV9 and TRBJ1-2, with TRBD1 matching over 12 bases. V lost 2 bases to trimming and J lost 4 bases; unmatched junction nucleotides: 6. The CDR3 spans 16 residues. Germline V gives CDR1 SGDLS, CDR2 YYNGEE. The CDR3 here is CASSVAPGQGAYGYTF. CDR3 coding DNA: TGTGCCAGCAGCGTGGCCCCGGGACAGGGGGCCTATGGCTACACCTTC.

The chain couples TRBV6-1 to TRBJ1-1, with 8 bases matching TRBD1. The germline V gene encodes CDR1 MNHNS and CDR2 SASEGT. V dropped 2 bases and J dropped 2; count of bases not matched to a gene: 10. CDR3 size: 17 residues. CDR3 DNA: TGTGCCAGCAGTGAACCGGCGGACAGGGCCTATAACACTGAAGCTTTCTTT. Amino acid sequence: CASSEPADRAYNTEAFF.

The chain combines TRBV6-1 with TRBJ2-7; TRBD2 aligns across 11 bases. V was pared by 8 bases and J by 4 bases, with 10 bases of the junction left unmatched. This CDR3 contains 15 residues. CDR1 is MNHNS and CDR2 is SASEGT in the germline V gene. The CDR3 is CASQDWGLAVYEQYF. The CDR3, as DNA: TGTGCCAGCCAAGACTGGGGACTAGCGGTGTACGAGCAGTACTTC.

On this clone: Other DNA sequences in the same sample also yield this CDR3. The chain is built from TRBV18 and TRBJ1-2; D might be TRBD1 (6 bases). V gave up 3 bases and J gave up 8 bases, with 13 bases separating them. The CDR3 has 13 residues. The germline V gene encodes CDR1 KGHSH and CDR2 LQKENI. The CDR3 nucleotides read TGTGCCAGCTCACCGTTGGACAGTTACGGCTACACCTTC. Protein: CASSPLDSYGYTF.

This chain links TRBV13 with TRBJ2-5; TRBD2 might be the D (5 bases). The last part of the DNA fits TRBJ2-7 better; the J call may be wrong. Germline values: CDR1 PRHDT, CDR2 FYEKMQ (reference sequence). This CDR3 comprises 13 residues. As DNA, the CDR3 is TGTGCCTCCAGCGGTGGAGTGAAGAACGAGCAGTACTTC. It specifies CASSGGVKNEQYF.

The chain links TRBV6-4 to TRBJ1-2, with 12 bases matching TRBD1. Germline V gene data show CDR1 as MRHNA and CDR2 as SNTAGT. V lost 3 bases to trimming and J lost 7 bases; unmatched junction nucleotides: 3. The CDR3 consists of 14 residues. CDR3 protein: CASSDGTGGIGYTF. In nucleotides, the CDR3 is TGTGCCAGCAGTGATGGGACAGGGGGCATTGGCTACACCTTC.

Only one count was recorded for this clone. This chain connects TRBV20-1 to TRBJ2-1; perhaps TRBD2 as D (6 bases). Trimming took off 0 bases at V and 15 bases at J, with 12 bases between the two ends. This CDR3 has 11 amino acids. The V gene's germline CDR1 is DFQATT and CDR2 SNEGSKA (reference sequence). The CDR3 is CSARDTGGSFF. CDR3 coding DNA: TGCAGTGCTAGAGATACTGGGGGGTCGTTCTTC.

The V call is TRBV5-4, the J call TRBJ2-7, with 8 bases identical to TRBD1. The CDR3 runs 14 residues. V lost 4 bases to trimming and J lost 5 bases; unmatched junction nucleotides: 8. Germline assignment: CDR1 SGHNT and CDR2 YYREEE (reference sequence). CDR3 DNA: TGTGCCAGCAGCGGCGGTTCGACAGGGGACGAGCAGTACTTC. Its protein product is CASSGGSTGDEQYF.

CDR3: CASSGPGLASGETQYF. The CDR3 DNA reads TGTGCCAGTAGTGGGCCGGGACTAGCGTCTGGGGAGACCCAGTACTTC. The chain is built from TRBV19 and TRBJ2-5; 10 bases map to TRBD2. Trimming cost V 5 bases and J 5 bases; bases outside gene matches: 11. The CDR3 spans 16 residues. Germline values: CDR1 LNHDA, CDR2 SQIVND (reference sequence).

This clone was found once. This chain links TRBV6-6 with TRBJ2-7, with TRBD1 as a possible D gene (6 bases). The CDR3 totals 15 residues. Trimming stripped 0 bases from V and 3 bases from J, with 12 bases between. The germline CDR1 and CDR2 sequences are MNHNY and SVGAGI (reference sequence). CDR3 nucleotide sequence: TGTGCCAGCAGTTACTCGGGACAAGATTTCTACGAGCAGTACTTC. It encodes CASSYSGQDFYEQYF.

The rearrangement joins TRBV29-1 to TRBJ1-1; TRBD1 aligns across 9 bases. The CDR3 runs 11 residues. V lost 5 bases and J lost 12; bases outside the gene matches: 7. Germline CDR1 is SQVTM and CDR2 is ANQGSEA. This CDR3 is CSVYRDRATFF. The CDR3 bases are TGCAGCGTTTATAGGGACAGGGCGACTTTCTTT.

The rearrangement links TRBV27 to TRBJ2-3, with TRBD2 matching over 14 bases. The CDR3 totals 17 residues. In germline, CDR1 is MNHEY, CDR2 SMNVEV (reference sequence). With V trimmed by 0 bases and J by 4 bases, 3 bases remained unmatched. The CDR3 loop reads CASSLSGLAGAPDTQYF. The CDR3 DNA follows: TGTGCCAGCAGTTTATCGGGACTAGCGGGAGCTCCAGATACGCAGTATTTT.

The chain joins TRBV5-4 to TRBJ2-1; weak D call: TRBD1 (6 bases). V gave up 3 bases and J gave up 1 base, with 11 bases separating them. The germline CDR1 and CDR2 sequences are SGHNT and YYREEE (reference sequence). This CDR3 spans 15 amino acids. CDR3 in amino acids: CASSWQGNSYNEQFF. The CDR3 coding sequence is TGTGCCAGCAGCTGGCAGGGGAATTCCTACAATGAGCAGTTCTTC.

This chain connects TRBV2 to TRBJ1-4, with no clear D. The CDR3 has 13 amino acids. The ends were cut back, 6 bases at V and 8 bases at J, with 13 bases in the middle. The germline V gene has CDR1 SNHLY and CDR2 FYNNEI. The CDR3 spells CASRLGGGEKLFF. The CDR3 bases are TGTGCCAGCAGATTGGGAGGAGGGGAAAAACTGTTTTTT.

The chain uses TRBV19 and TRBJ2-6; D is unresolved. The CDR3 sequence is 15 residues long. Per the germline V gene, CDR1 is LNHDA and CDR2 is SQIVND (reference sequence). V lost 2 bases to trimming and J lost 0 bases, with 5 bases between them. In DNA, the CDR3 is TGTGCCAGTAGTATAAGGAGCTCTGGGGCCAACGTCCTGACTTTC. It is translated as CASSIRSSGANVLTF.

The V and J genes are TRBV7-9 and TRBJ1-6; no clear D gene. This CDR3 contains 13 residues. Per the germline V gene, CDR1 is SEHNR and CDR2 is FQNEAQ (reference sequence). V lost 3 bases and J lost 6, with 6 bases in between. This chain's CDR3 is CASSLGPNSPLHF. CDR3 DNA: TGTGCCAGCAGCTTGGGCCCTAATTCACCCCTCCACTTT.

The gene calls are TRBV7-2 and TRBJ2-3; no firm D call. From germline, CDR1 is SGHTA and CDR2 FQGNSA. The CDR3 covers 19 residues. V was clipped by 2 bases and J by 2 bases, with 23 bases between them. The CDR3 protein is CASSLSYLPTGGPTDTQYF. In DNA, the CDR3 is TGTGCCAGCAGCTTATCGTACCTCCCTACCGGCGGCCCCACAGATACGCAGTATTTT.

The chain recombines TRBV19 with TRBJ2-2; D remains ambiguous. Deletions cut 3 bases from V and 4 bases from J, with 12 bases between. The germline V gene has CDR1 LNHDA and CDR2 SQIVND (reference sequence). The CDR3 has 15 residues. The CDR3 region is CASSILGLVTGELFF. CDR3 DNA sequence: TGTGCCAGTAGTATTCTAGGTCTGGTCACCGGGGAGCTGTTTTTT. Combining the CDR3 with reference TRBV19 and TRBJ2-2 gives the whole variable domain DGGITQSPKYLFRKEGQNVTLSCEQNLNHDAMYWYRQDPGQGLRLIYYSQIVNDFQKGDIAEGYSVSREKKESFPLTVTSAQKNPTAFYLCASSILGLVTGELFFGEGSRLTVL.

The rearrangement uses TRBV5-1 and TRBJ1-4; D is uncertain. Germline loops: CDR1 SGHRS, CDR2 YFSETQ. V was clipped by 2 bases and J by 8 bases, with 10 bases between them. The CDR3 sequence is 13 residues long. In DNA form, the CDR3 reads TGCGCCAGCAGCTTTAGGGAGGGAGAAAAACTGTTTTTT. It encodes CASSFREGEKLFF.